Listed below are T cell receptor beta chains from one sample, sequenced in a study of cytomegalovirus exposure and HLA in healthy donors. The assay was immunoSEQ multiplex PCR, and TCRdb's table has in-frame clones only and misses some. The sample yields 150,000 or so clones, approximately 80% seen once. Sequencing was carried out using PBMCs. These receptors originate from a woman aged 50 to 60 in good health and CMV-seropositive. The CDR3 runs from the conserved cysteine through the conserved F or W. Each record gives: V gene, clone size, CDR3 protein. Expanded clones get a size class; other rows say once, few or many, or leave the size out.

V gene: TRBV5-1; clone size: NA; CDR3 protein: CASSLVTNEQFF
V gene: TRBV10-1; clone size: NA; CDR3 protein: CASSKKLAGFIAKNIQYF
V gene: TRBV10-3; clone size: NA; CDR3 protein: CAISPGAGNEKLFF
V gene: TRBV5-6; clone size: NA; CDR3 protein: CASSLVRLSYEQYF
V gene: TRBV7-6; clone size: NA; CDR3 protein: CASSLHLAGSQETQYF
V gene: TRBV27; clone size: NA; CDR3 protein: CASGLAAYYEQYF
V gene: TRBV4-1; clone size: NA; CDR3 protein: CASSQDRGYNQPQHF
V gene: TRBV7-9; clone size: few; CDR3 protein: CASRPRQGPGELFF
V gene: TRBV5-6; clone size: few; CDR3 protein: CASSFRLAGGRADTQYF
V gene: TRBV19; clone size: few; CDR3 protein: CASRGGWQPQHF
V gene: TRBV10-3; clone size: once; CDR3 protein: CAISESSEQYF
V gene: TRBV11-2; clone size: NA; CDR3 protein: CASSPGTSGGLYNEQFF
V gene: TRBV4-3; clone size: NA; CDR3 protein: CASSQVNRRNTEAFF
V gene: TRBV30; clone size: NA; CDR3 protein: CAWTGGGDTQYF
V gene: TRBV25-1; clone size: NA; CDR3 protein: CASSQQGGSNEQFF
V gene: TRBV4-2; clone size: NA; CDR3 protein: CASSRGQGNSPLHF
V gene: TRBV10-3; clone size: NA; CDR3 protein: CAIRAQGQPDTGELFF
V gene: TRBV5-1; clone size: NA; CDR3 protein: CASSSSAGIGTDTQYF
V gene: TRBV19; clone size: NA; CDR3 protein: CASRDRRTSSYEQYF
V gene: TRBV5-4; clone size: NA; CDR3 protein: CASSLAGGDTQYF
V gene: TRBV10-3; clone size: few; CDR3 protein: CAISGTSGSYEQYF
V gene: TRBV7-2; clone size: NA; CDR3 protein: CASSLLGQGSYEQYF
V gene: TRBV18; clone size: NA; CDR3 protein: CASSPNGQGMADNEQFF
V gene: TRBV6-1; clone size: NA; CDR3 protein: CASGRVGRAKTQYF
V gene: TRBV4-1; clone size: NA; CDR3 protein: CASSQAGARSSYNEQFF
V gene: TRBV6-5; clone size: NA; CDR3 protein: CASTGKLNGYTF
V gene: TRBV5-5; clone size: NA; CDR3 protein: CASNPGGVAGVYEQYF
V gene: TRBV7-2; clone size: NA; CDR3 protein: CASSLERQGGHSPLHF
V gene: TRBV28; clone size: once; CDR3 protein: CASSVTGSLDTQYF
V gene: TRBV7-2; clone size: NA; CDR3 protein: CASRLTGTSGHGEQFF
V gene: TRBV11-3; clone size: NA; CDR3 protein: CASSPQGNTEAFF
V gene: TRBV2; clone size: NA; CDR3 protein: CATVRQGRSGNSPLHF
V gene: TRBV18; clone size: NA; CDR3 protein: CASSRSAGELFF
V gene: TRBV12-1; clone size: NA; CDR3 protein: CASSPPSASSYNEQFF
V gene: TRBV19; clone size: few; CDR3 protein: CASSTTGGNQPQHF
V gene: TRBV19; clone size: NA; CDR3 protein: CASSMRGIQGANVLTF
V gene: TRBV7-9; clone size: once; CDR3 protein: CASSLSGGYGYTF
V gene: TRBV7-9; clone size: once; CDR3 protein: CASSQAQGRPTDTQYF
V gene: TRBV18; clone size: NA; CDR3 protein: CASSPRQGYQETQYF
V gene: TRBV5-6; clone size: NA; CDR3 protein: CASSLGQGGFSEQFF
V gene: TRBV10-3; clone size: NA; CDR3 protein: CAISDGREGYTF
V gene: TRBV4-3; clone size: once; CDR3 protein: CASSQDPRSTRITYEQYF
V gene: TRBV5-1; clone size: NA; CDR3 protein: CASSLGGTGVDEQYF
V gene: TRBV5-4; clone size: NA; CDR3 protein: CARNPDTQYF
V gene: TRBV7-9; clone size: few; CDR3 protein: CASSLGGDRAWQYF
V gene: TRBV7-2; clone size: NA; CDR3 protein: CASSPQEREADTQYF
V gene: TRBV25-1; clone size: NA; CDR3 protein: CASSEFKSGSTEAFF
V gene: TRBV4-1; clone size: few; CDR3 protein: CASSPLPSTNEKLFF